The 17 T cell receptor beta chains below were found in one sample sequenced in a study of post-analysis software for immune sequencing data (dated by TCRdb to between 2015 and 2017). Broader findings and caveats from the paper: Patients showed significantly higher frequencies than controls for roughly 5 TRBV segments, among them TRBV5-6, TRBV5-1 and TRBV20-1.

The receptor library was made with PCR. The reads were generated on an Illumina HiSeq 2500. To reduce PCR and sequencing biases, unique molecular identifiers were incorporated into the TCR beta cDNA libraries. TCRdb passed the public sequencing reads through fastp at Q25 and MiXCR, retaining productive beta sequences. Every entry covers one CDR3 protein and lists the most common genes and DNA from its rows. Here the sample has just over 250,000 distinct CDR3 sequences; approximately 34% occur a single time. In total, the top ten clones hold roughly 4.8% of the sample. Their antigen targets remain unknown. Sequencing was performed on blood. These receptors all stem from a girl aged 5-17 years with multiple sclerosis.

In regard to this clonotype: A single base separates this from a much larger clone, so it may be a read error. The CDR3 DNA reads as TGTGCCAGCAGCTTTTATTTTGAGCAGTACTTC. This translates into CASSFYFEQYF. This chain connects TRBV7-2 to TRBJ2-5; unclear D gene. Trimming cost V 3 bases and J 11 bases, with 10 bases left between them. The germline CDR1 and CDR2 sequences are SGHTA and FQGNSA. The CDR3 covers 11 residues.

The chain joins TRBV5-1 to TRBJ1-6, with TRBD1 matching 7 bases. J was trimmed by 7 bases and V by 1 base; bases with no gene match: 5. The germline gives CDR1 SGHRS, CDR2 YFSETQ. CDR3 length equals 15 residues. In DNA, the CDR3 is TGCGCCAGCAGCTTGTGGGACAGAAAAAATTCACCCCTCCACTTT. It encodes CASSLWDRKNSPLHF.

This clonotype was recorded many times. This sequence joins TRBV6-1 and TRBJ2-5, with TRBD2 identical over 10 bases. The CDR3 is made up of 17 amino acids. The V and J ends lost 7 bases and 5 bases, in that order; junction bases with no gene match: 16. Germline V gene sequence: CDR1 MNHNS, CDR2 SASEGT. The CDR3 loop is CASTKVWASGSRETQYF. The DNA of the CDR3 is TGTGCCAGCACAAAGGTTTGGGCTAGCGGGAGTCGGGAGACCCAGTACTTC.

This clonotype was observed many times. The chain carries TRBV10-3 and TRBJ2-1, with 8 nucleotides matching TRBD2. The V and J ends lost 2 bases and 0 bases, in that order; junction bases with no gene match: 0. The CDR3 runs to 15 residues. The germline V gene encodes CDR1 ENHRY and CDR2 SYGVKD. CDR3 sequence: CAISEGLASYNEQFF. DNA of the CDR3: TGTGCCATCAGTGAGGGACTAGCCTCCTACAATGAGCAGTTCTTC.

The V and J genes are TRBV19 and TRBJ2-1; D perhaps matches TRBD2 (6 bases). Germline loops: CDR1 LNHDA, CDR2 SQIVND (reference sequence). V was cut by 6 bases and J by 1 base, with 19 bases left in between. This CDR3 has 17 amino acids. DNA of the CDR3: TGTGCCAGTAGGCAGGGTAGCGGAAGCCTTTCCTACAATGAGCAGTTCTTC. It yields the protein CASRQGSGSLSYNEQFF.

This clonotype was counted only a few times. The rearrangement joins TRBV2 to TRBJ1-1; unclear D gene. Between the trimmed V and J ends, which lost 8 bases and 4 bases, there was a span of 14 bases. The length of the CDR3 is 13 residues. Germline values: CDR1 SNHLY, CDR2 FYNNEI. This chain's CDR3 is CASGTMGSTEAFF. The CDR3 coding sequence is TGTGCCAGCGGTACGATGGGGAGCACTGAAGCTTTCTTT.

In this sample, this clonotype turned up a few times. For the CDR3, the DNA is TGCAGTGCCCCGGTTGGGACAGGGAGCCCTCGGGGTCAGCCCCAGCATTTT. It is translated as CSAPVGTGSPRGQPQHF. V usage is TRBV20-1 and J usage is TRBJ1-5; TRBD1 matches at 9 bases. The CDR3 totals 17 residues. The V gene's germline CDR1 is DFQATT and CDR2 SNEGSKA (reference sequence). V lost 6 bases, J lost 6 bases, and 18 bases stayed unmatched.

This clonotype turned up a few times. The chain combines TRBV4-1 with TRBJ1-1, with D perhaps TRBD1 (5 bases). The CDR3 has 19 amino acids. Trimming pared 3 bases from V and 3 bases from J, leaving 26 bases between. CDR1 is MGHRA, CDR2 YSYEKL, per germline. CDR3 nucleotide sequence: TGCGCCAGCAGCCATCAAATCCGGGGGGAAAGGAGTAGGGACACTGAAGCTTTCTTT. Translating it yields CASSHQIRGERSRDTEAFF.

This clonotype showed up just a few times. The chain employs TRBV20-1 and TRBJ1-1; tentatively, D is TRBD1 (5 bases). CDR3 length equals 14 residues. Trimming took 5 bases from V and 1 from J, leaving 14 bases between them. CDR1 and CDR2 from the germline V gene are DFQATT and SNEGSKA (reference sequence). The CDR3 spells CSAGAGPPNTEAFF. CDR3 in DNA: TGCAGTGCTGGGGCAGGCCCGCCGAACACTGAAGCTTTCTTT.

The chain recombines TRBV27 with TRBJ2-6; 9 bases match TRBD1. The junction had 8 bases not matched to a gene; V was cut back by 5 bases and J by 0 bases. The germline V gene has CDR1 MNHEY and CDR2 SMNVEV (reference sequence). This CDR3 spans 18 amino acids. CDR3 residues: CASSRTGALSSGANVLTF. DNA for the CDR3: TGTGCCAGCAGTCGGACAGGGGCCCTAAGCTCTGGGGCCAACGTCCTGACTTTC.

This clonotype was picked up one time. It may be a read error: a sequence one base away is much more abundant. The chain combines TRBV20-1 with TRBJ2-5; TRBD1 matches 9 bases. Germline V gene lookup returns CDR1 DFQATT and CDR2 SNEGSKA (reference sequence). CDR3 length: 15 residues. The V gene end was trimmed by 6 bases and the J gene end by 11 bases; junction bases not matched to a gene: 19. As DNA, the CDR3 is TGCAGTGCCAAACAGGGGGCGGCCCCCTACAATGAGCAGTACTTC. It yields the protein CSAKQGAAPYNEQYF.

The table lists this clonotype with many counts. This rearrangement joins TRBV7-3 to TRBJ2-1; possibly TRBD2 for D (6 bases). Trimming took off 2 bases at V and 5 bases at J, with 16 bases between the two ends. Germline V gene data show CDR1 as SGHTA and CDR2 as FQGTGA. The CDR3 has 16 amino acids. The CDR3 coding sequence is TGTGCCAGCAGCTTAGGCACCTCTAGCGTCCACAATGAGCAGTTCTTC. It codes for CASSLGTSSVHNEQFF.

This chain links TRBV19 with TRBJ2-1, with 8 bases identical to TRBD2. CDR3 length: 15 amino acids. V gave up 1 base and J gave up 9 bases; unmatched junction bases: 8. Germline assignment: CDR1 LNHDA and CDR2 SQIVND (reference sequence). This chain's CDR3 is CASSIVGTSDTEQFF. The CDR3 DNA is TGTGCCAGTAGTATAGTCGGGACTAGTGATACTGAGCAGTTCTTC.

The chain links TRBV20-1 to TRBJ2-7, with no clear D. CDR1 is DFQATT, CDR2 SNEGSKA, per germline (reference sequence). With 6 bases removed from V and 9 bases from J, the gap between germline ends came to 15 bases. The CDR3 totals 11 residues. The DNA for the CDR3 is TGCAGTGCCACCCTGGGCCTGTGGCAGTACTTC. Protein: CSATLGLWQYF.

This clonotype was picked up many times. This chain links TRBV7-9 with TRBJ2-1; D is possibly TRBD1 (6 bases). V was trimmed by 2 bases and J by 0 bases, leaving 11 bases between them. The CDR3 is 16 amino acids. Germline CDR1 and CDR2: SEHNR and FQNEAQ (reference sequence). The CDR3 DNA sequence: TGTGCCAGCAGCTTATATGACAGGAGCTCCTACAATGAGCAGTTCTTC. Its protein product is CASSLYDRSSYNEQFF.

This clonotype was counted between two and nine times. With a much larger clone just one base away, this may be a read error. The rearrangement links TRBV12-3 or TRBV12-4 to TRBJ2-3; unclear D gene. This CDR3 is built from 14 residues. This CDR3 is CASSSGGSTDAQYF. CDR3 nucleotide sequence: TGTGCCAGCAGTTCCGGCGGCAGCACAGATGCGCAGTATTTT.

The chain uses TRBV20-1 and TRBJ2-5; D is unresolved. The DNA end is more similar to TRBJ2-7, so the J call may be wrong. Germline CDR1 DFQATT, CDR2 SNEGSKA (reference sequence). The CDR3 covers 12 residues. The CDR3 here is CRAGPGSDEQYF. In DNA, the CDR3 is TGCAGGGCCGGTCCCGGTTCGGACGAGCAGTACTTC.